This passage covers 23 T cell receptor beta chains from one sample sequenced in a study of blood T cell repertoires in COVID-19. The data were produced by immunoSEQ multiplex PCR, yet TCRdb's version contains in-frame clones alone and is incomplete. The sample comprises roughly 250,000 clones, 81% of which are singletons, and over 2.5% rests with the top ten. The sample taken for sequencing was peripheral blood. These receptors all stem from an older woman with active or convalescent COVID-19.

In this sample, this clone turned up a few times. The same CDR3 can be traced to other DNA sequences in this sample. V gene TRBV7-8 combines with J gene TRBJ1-2; 10 bases align to TRBD1. The CDR3 is 13 amino acids. V shed 3 bases and J 6 bases; nucleotides not matched to a gene: 1. Per the germline V gene, CDR1 is SGHVS and CDR2 is FQNEAQ. The CDR3 bases are TGTGCCAGCAGCTTCGGGACAGGGGATGGCTACACCTTC. Translation: CASSFGTGDGYTF.

This chain connects TRBV20-1 to TRBJ2-5, with TRBD1 matching over 7 bases. V gave up 3 bases and J gave up 4 bases; unmatched junction bases: 8. The germline V gene has CDR1 DFQATT and CDR2 SNEGSKA (reference sequence). CDR3 length: 14 residues. CDR3 bases: TGCAGTGCTAGTTTGACGGCAGGGGGAGAGACCCAGTACTTC. Its protein product is CSASLTAGGETQYF.

This clone has just one count. The chain employs TRBV5-1 and TRBJ2-7; D is ambiguous. The germline V gene has CDR1 SGHRS and CDR2 YFSETQ. The CDR3 extends over 14 amino acids. The germline V and J ends were trimmed by 5 bases and 7 bases, with 19 bases remaining between them. CDR3 loop: CASSTGTSVSEQYF. The CDR3 DNA is TGCGCCAGCAGTACGGGTACTTCTGTTAGTGAGCAGTACTTC. The variable domain in full, with the rest retrieved from reference TRBV5-1 and TRBJ2-7, is KAGVTQTPRYLIKTRGQQVTLSCSPISGHRSVSWYQQTPGQGLQFLFEYFSETQRNKGNFPGRFSGRQFSNSRSEMNVSTLELGDSALYLCASSTGTSVSEQYFGPGTRLTVT.

The chain links TRBV3-1 (or the pseudogene TRBV3-2) to TRBJ2-7, with TRBD2 matching over 7 bases. This CDR3 has 16 residues. The J segment lost 4 bases and the V segment lost 1 base, leaving 10 bases of the junction unmatched. Germline V gene data show CDR1 as LGHDT and CDR2 as YNNKEL (reference sequence). The CDR3 sequence: CASSQGSGGRSYEQYF. DNA for the CDR3: TGTGCCAGCAGCCAAGGGTCCGGGGGGAGGTCGTACGAGCAGTACTTC.

The chain has TRBV3-1 (or the pseudogene TRBV3-2) and TRBJ2-1, with 9 positions matching TRBD2. CDR1 and CDR2 (germline): LGHDT, YNNKEL (reference sequence). CDR3 length equals 23 residues. The ends lost 0 bases at V and 0 bases at J; junction bases unmatched: 21. CDR3 nucleotide sequence: TGTGCCAGCAGCCAAGATCTAAGGCAGGTTTGGCGGGGGGGCCTCTACTCCTACAATGAGCAGTTCTTC. Translation: CASSQDLRQVWRGGLYSYNEQFF.

The rearrangement joins TRBV11-2 to TRBJ2-5; possibly TRBD2 for D (5 bases). The ends were cut back, 2 bases at V and 3 bases at J, with 7 bases in the middle. Looked up from germline, CDR1 is SGHAT and CDR2 is FQNNGV. The CDR3 has 13 amino acids. The CDR3 DNA is TGTGCCAGCAGCTTATGGGAGAAAGAGACCCAGTACTTC. Its protein product is CASSLWEKETQYF.

The V and J genes are TRBV6-6 and TRBJ1-2; TRBD1 is a possible D gene (6 bases). The CDR3 has 15 residues. Per germline, CDR1 MNHNY and CDR2 SVGAGI (reference sequence). Trimming took off 0 bases at V and 4 bases at J, with 12 bases between the two ends. The CDR3 sequence: CASSYSPGQFYGYTF. CDR3 sequence (DNA): TGTGCCAGCAGTTACTCGCCCGGACAGTTCTATGGCTACACCTTC.

In its sample, this clone was seen once. The chain recombines TRBV18 with TRBJ1-2; possibly TRBD1 for D (6 bases). The length of the CDR3 is 15 residues. The V end was cut by 2 bases, the J end by 5 bases, with 15 bases between. Germline assignment: CDR1 KGHSH and CDR2 LQKENI. The CDR3 sequence is CASSPSEQGSYGYTF. CDR3 bases: TGTGCCAGCTCACCATCAGAACAGGGCTCATATGGCTACACCTTC.

V usage is TRBV6-1 and J usage is TRBJ1-1; the D gene is possibly TRBD1 (5 bases). CDR3 length equals 14 residues. The germline V and J ends were trimmed by 1 base and 0 bases, with 6 bases remaining between them. Germline V CDR1 and CDR2: MNHNS, SASEGT. For the CDR3, the DNA is TGTGCCAGCAGTGAAGGGGGCTTGAACACTGAAGCTTTCTTT. It is translated as CASSEGGLNTEAFF.

This clone showed up many times. The chain recombines TRBV5-6 with TRBJ1-1, with D tentatively TRBD1 (5 bases). V was shortened by 2 bases and J by 7 bases, with 12 bases between the two germline ends. CDR1 SGHDT and CDR2 YYEEEE come from the germline V gene. The CDR3 totals 13 residues. CDR3 nucleotides: TGTGCCAGCAGCTTACCCCACGGGGGTGAAGCTTTCTTT. Residues: CASSLPHGGEAFF.

The genes are TRBV3-1 (or the pseudogene TRBV3-2) and TRBJ2-7, with TRBD1 identical over 9 bases. CDR3 length: 13 residues. CDR1 and CDR2 from the germline V gene are LGHDT and YNNKEL (reference sequence). The V and J ends lost 6 bases and 5 bases, in that order; junction bases with no gene match: 5. CDR3: CASRQGARNEQYF. CDR3 in DNA: TGTGCCAGCAGACAGGGGGCGCGGAACGAGCAGTACTTC.

The gene calls are TRBV19 and TRBJ2-6, with a tentative D call TRBD1 (6 bases). The CDR3 has 17 amino acids. Germline CDR1 and CDR2: LNHDA and SQIVND (reference sequence). V lost 6 bases and J 0 bases, leaving 15 bases between the germline ends. Here the CDR3 reads CASRKFLDSSGANVLTF. CDR3 coding DNA: TGTGCCAGTAGGAAATTCTTGGACAGCTCTGGGGCCAACGTCCTGACTTTC.

A word on this clone: Distinct nucleotide sequences in the sample also encode this CDR3. The V gene is TRBV4-1, the J gene TRBJ2-3, with 8 bases matching TRBD2. Losses at the gene ends were 1 base for V and 1 base for J; bases not matched to a gene: 1. The CDR3 runs to 15 residues. Germline V CDR1 and CDR2: MGHRA, YSYEKL. The DNA for the CDR3 is TGCGCCAGCAGCCAAGTCGGGGGGGGCACAGATACGCAGTATTTT. Residues: CASSQVGGGTDTQYF.

With respect to this clone: Different DNA sequences within this sample yield the same CDR3. The V gene is TRBV30, the J gene TRBJ1-2, with 9 bases identical to TRBD1. Germline assignment: CDR1 GTSNPN and CDR2 SVGIG (reference sequence). The CDR3 is 13 residues long. The J segment lost 7 bases and the V segment lost 0 bases, leaving 3 bases of the junction unmatched. The chain's CDR3 is CAWSVQGASGYTF. The CDR3 region has the DNA TGTGCCTGGAGTGTACAGGGGGCGAGTGGCTACACCTTC.

The gene calls are TRBV2 and TRBJ1-1, with no clear D. Deletions cut 6 bases from V and 1 base from J, with 18 bases between. The germline V gene encodes CDR1 SNHLY and CDR2 FYNNEI. The CDR3 contains 16 residues. The CDR3 spells CASSRFMEARNTEAFF. The CDR3 DNA follows: TGTGCCAGCAGCCGCTTTATGGAGGCGAGGAACACTGAAGCTTTCTTT.

This clone has just one count. The V and J genes are TRBV5-8 and TRBJ1-2, with 10 bases aligning to TRBD1. With 5 bases clipped from V and 7 bases from J, the junction kept 8 bases outside the gene matches. Germline V CDR1 and CDR2: SGHTS, YDEGEE. The CDR3 covers 14 residues. The CDR3 region has the DNA TGTGCCAGCAGTAAGGAGACAGGGGGCGCTGGCTACACCTTC. Its protein is CASSKETGGAGYTF.

This chain connects TRBV6-2 or TRBV6-3 to TRBJ2-2; no definite D call. V was pared by 6 bases and J by 1 base, with 9 bases between. Germline CDR1 is MNHEY and CDR2 is SVGEGT. The CDR3 spans 14 residues. CDR3: CASSVTRNTGELFF. The CDR3 region has the DNA TGTGCCAGCAGCGTAACAAGGAACACCGGGGAGCTGTTTTTT.

This clone was recorded a few times. V and J are TRBV6-1 and TRBJ1-3, with D perhaps matching TRBD1 (5 bases). CDR3 length: 14 amino acids. Looked up from germline, CDR1 is MNHNS and CDR2 is SASEGT. V lost 0 bases and J lost 2, with 5 bases in between. The CDR3 coding sequence is TGTGCCAGCAGTGAAGCGACAGCTGGAAACACCATATATTTT. This translates into CASSEATAGNTIYF.

This rearrangement joins TRBV4-3 to TRBJ2-1; a weak D match, TRBD2 (6 bases). The ends were cut back, 4 bases at V and 6 bases at J, with 10 bases in the middle. Germline CDR1 LGHNA, CDR2 YSLEER. The CDR3 contains 13 residues. CDR3 DNA sequence: TGCGCCAGCAGCCTTACCGGGGGCAATGAGCAGTTCTTC. Amino acids: CASSLTGGNEQFF.

The chain joins TRBV28 to TRBJ1-1; TRBD1 aligns across 8 bases. This CDR3 contains 14 residues. The germline V gene encodes CDR1 MDHEN and CDR2 SYDVKM. Unmatched junction bases numbered 4, after V lost 2 bases and J lost 5 bases. The CDR3 bases are TGTGCCAGCAGTTTACTCACAGGGGGGACTGAAGCTTTCTTT. Its protein is CASSLLTGGTEAFF.

The chain has TRBV19 and TRBJ1-5; D possibly corresponds to TRBD1 (6 bases). Germline loops: CDR1 LNHDA, CDR2 SQIVND (reference sequence). Between the trimmed V and J ends, which lost 7 bases and 4 bases, there was a span of 11 bases. This CDR3 is 13 amino acids long. The DNA for the CDR3 is TGTGCCAGTATGGACAGAGGGAATCAGCCCCAGCATTTT. As protein: CASMDRGNQPQHF.

The chain employs TRBV7-7 and TRBJ1-4; 8 bases line up with TRBD1. In germline, CDR1 is SSHAT, CDR2 FNYEAQ (reference sequence). The CDR3 runs 15 residues. J lost 7 bases, V lost 5 bases, and 9 bases had no gene match. The CDR3 bases are TGTGCCAGCAGCAAAACGGGGACAGGAGGTGAAAAACTGTTTTTT. Amino acids: CASSKTGTGGEKLFF. The variable domain in full, with the rest retrieved from reference TRBV7-7 and TRBJ1-4, is GAGVSQSPRYKVTKRGQDVTLRCDPISSHATLYWYQQALGQGPEFLTYFNYEAQPDKSGLPSDRFSAERPEGSISTLTIQRTEQRDSAMYRCASSKTGTGGEKLFFGSGTQLSVL.

The rearrangement links TRBV5-4 to TRBJ1-1; 8 bases align to TRBD1. CDR3 length: 14 residues. Trimming at V came to 3 bases and at J to 1 base, leaving 2 bases not matched to a gene. Germline CDR1 is SGHNT and CDR2 is YYREEE (reference sequence). CDR3: CASSSGTGNTEAFF. CDR3 in DNA: TGTGCCAGCAGCTCGGGGACAGGGAACACTGAAGCTTTCTTT.